This T cell receptor beta chain was sequenced for a study of post-analysis software for immune sequencing data. The wider study: Patients had relapsing-remitting, secondary progressive or progressive-relapsing multiple sclerosis; some lacked subtype.

General observations from the study: F measure clustering grouped samples strongly by preparation batch. When compared against controls, multiple sclerosis patients showed significantly lower normalized Chao1 diversity.

Presence of unique molecular identifiers characterized the TCR beta cDNA libraries. With about 0.95 to 11 million T cells as the source, approximately 450,000 cDNA molecules resulted. TCRdb itself ran the PCR reads through MiXCR, one entry per CDR3 protein. The repertoire holds about 820,000 distinct CDR3 sequences, with roughly 50% as singletons. This clonotype was seen more than once but under ten times. Antigen unknown. The specimen was blood. This clonotype originated in a girl between 5 and 17 years old with multiple sclerosis.

The CDR3 loop is CASSLSWQVATDTQYF. The CDR3, as DNA: TGTGCCAGCAGTTTATCTTGGCAGGTAGCCACAGATACGCAGTATTTT. This chain links TRBV27 with TRBJ2-3, with D uncertain. Germline lookup yields CDR1 MNHEY and CDR2 SMNVEV (reference sequence). The V and J ends lost 0 bases and 2 bases respectively, with 12 bases between them. CDR3 length: 16 amino acids.